This TCR beta chain was retrieved from a study of T cell responses to AZD1222 COVID-19 vaccine. The study's findings and limits: It was only a handful of AZD1222 recipients who were seropositive at baseline.

About this clone: The antigen remains unidentified.

Sequenced by immunoSEQ multiplex PCR; TCRdb stores in-frame clones only, minus some. Of about 260,000 clones in the sample, more than 85% were seen once. The source was peripheral blood, collected on day 0 of AZD1222 vaccination. This TCR was recovered from an adult in good health.

CDR3 protein: CASRRTSGGRAEQYF. The CDR3 nucleotides are TGTGCCAGCAGAAGGACTAGCGGGGGTAGAGCTGAGCAGTACTTC. The chain joins TRBV2 to TRBJ2-7; 13 bases are shared with TRBD2. CDR1 is SNHLY and CDR2 is FYNNEI in the germline V gene. There are 15 residues in the CDR3. V trimming: 6 bases; J trimming: 7 bases; junction bases outside the gene matches: 9.